What follows are 11 T cell receptor beta chains derived from one specimen sequenced in a study of shared clonotypes between healthy human individuals. Some clones are missing from TCRdb's copy, which holds only in-frame ones; the method was immunoSEQ multiplex PCR. The data show 450,000 to 500,000 clones, roughly 80% seen once. The specimen sequenced was PBMCs. The receptor set was obtained from a woman aged 40 to 50 in good health. Some clones in this sample may be carry-over from other donors' samples.

Details on this clone: This clone may be a read error of a much larger clone one base away. The chain recombines TRBV19 with TRBJ1-5; D unresolved. The CDR3 length is 13 residues. The germline V gene encodes CDR1 LNHDA and CDR2 SQIVND (reference sequence). This chain's CDR3 is CASGMTSDQPQHF. The CDR3 nucleotides read TGTGCCAGTGGTATGACCAGCGATCAGCCCCAGCATTTT.

In regard to this clone: Other DNA sequences from this sample encode an identical CDR3 as well. The chain couples TRBV2 to TRBJ1-2; D perhaps matches TRBD1 (6 bases). Trimming removed 6 bases from V and 2 bases from J, with 10 bases in between. The V gene's germline CDR1 is SNHLY and CDR2 FYNNEI. This CDR3 has 13 residues. DNA of the CDR3: TGTGCCAGCAGCCAACAGGGAAACTATGGCTACACCTTC. It codes for CASSQQGNYGYTF.

The chain recombines TRBV12-2 with TRBJ2-1; TRBD1 is the table's D call, not checked against the DNA. TRBV12-2 is a listed pseudogene. The CDR3 is 14 amino acids. The CDR3 DNA sequence: TGTGCAAGTCGCTTAGCTCTGACAGGTGGTGAGCAGTTCTTC. It is translated as CASRLALTGGEQFF.

Note on this clone: Only one base separates this from a far larger clonotype, so it likely reflects a read error. V is TRBV28 and J is TRBJ2-5; D gene ambiguous. The J call may be mistaken, given a closer DNA end match to TRBJ2-7. Germline V gene lookup returns CDR1 MDHEN and CDR2 SYDVKM. The CDR3 length is 12 residues. CDR3 protein: CASSLSRCEQYF. In DNA form, the CDR3 reads TGTGCCAGCAGTTTGTCGCGTTGCGAGCAGTACTTC.

J is TRBJ2-7 and V is TRBV7-2; 10 bases fit TRBD1. V lost 5 bases, J lost 6 bases, and 4 bases stayed unmatched. The CDR3 is made up of 13 amino acids. The germline V gene has CDR1 SGHTA and CDR2 FQGNSA. The CDR3 reads CASSLRDRGEQYF. In DNA, the CDR3 is TGTGCCAGCAGCCTCCGGGACAGGGGCGAGCAGTACTTC. The full variable domain, in which reference TRBV7-2 and TRBJ2-7 provide the parts outside the CDR3, is GAGVSQSPSNKVTEKGKDVELRCDPISGHTALYWYRQSLGQGLEFLIYFQGNSAPDKSGLPSDRFSAERTGGSVSTLTIQRTQQEDSAVYLCASSLRDRGEQYFGPGTRLTVT.

The rearrangement links TRBV27 to TRBJ2-3; no clear D. The ends were cut back, 0 bases at V and 0 bases at J, with 7 bases in the middle. The CDR3 length is 15 residues. From germline, CDR1 is MNHEY and CDR2 SMNVEV (reference sequence). The chain's CDR3 is CASSLSRRSTDTQYF. The CDR3 region has the DNA TGTGCCAGCAGTTTATCGAGACGGAGCACAGATACGCAGTATTTT.

The chain links TRBV5-3 to TRBJ2-1; 10 bases are a match to TRBD2. TRBV5-3 is designated an ORF whose function remains uncertain. CDR3 length equals 16 residues. V lost 4 bases to trimming and J lost 7 bases; unmatched junction nucleotides: 11. The chain's CDR3 is CARSITSGTAGNEQFF. The CDR3, as DNA: TGTGCCAGAAGCATAACTAGCGGGACCGCTGGGAATGAGCAGTTCTTC.

The V and J genes are TRBV7-9 and TRBJ1-6; unclear D gene. CDR3 length: 14 residues. Germline V gene sequence: CDR1 SEHNR, CDR2 FQNEAQ (reference sequence). The V end lost 3 bases, the J end lost 7 bases, and 10 bases lay between the germline ends. CDR3 in amino acids: CASSFYRNNSPLHF. The CDR3 DNA reads as TGTGCCAGCAGCTTTTACCGTAACAATTCACCCCTCCACTTT.

The chain has TRBV29-1 and TRBJ2-3; D call uncertain. V lost 4 bases, J lost 1 base, and 15 bases lay in between. CDR1 and CDR2 from the germline V gene are SQVTM and ANQGSEA. The CDR3 is 15 residues long. CDR3 in DNA: TGCAGCGTTGTCGGAAGTCGAATCGGCACAGATACGCAGTATTTT. It translates to CSVVGSRIGTDTQYF.

The chain joins TRBV30 to TRBJ2-1, with 11 bases lining up with TRBD2. The CDR3 runs to 13 residues. CDR1 is GTSNPN, CDR2 SVGIG, per germline (reference sequence). V lost 0 bases, J lost 10 bases, and 2 bases stayed unmatched. The CDR3 spells CAWSVASGREQFF. The CDR3 DNA sequence: TGTGCCTGGAGTGTCGCTAGCGGGAGGGAGCAGTTCTTC.

This clone was recorded once. This chain uses TRBV9 with TRBJ2-5; no definite D call. The CDR3 has 14 amino acids. The V and J ends lost 0 bases and 0 bases respectively, with 6 bases between them. Germline lookup yields CDR1 SGDLS and CDR2 YYNGEE. DNA for the CDR3: TGTGCCAGCAGCGTAGGGTCCTACCAAGAGACCCAGTACTTC. Translated: CASSVGSYQETQYF. Supplemented by reference TRBV9 and TRBJ2-5, the full variable domain reads DSGVTQTPKHLITATGQRVTLRCSPRSGDLSVYWYQQSLDQGLQFLIQYYNGEERAKGNILERFSAQQFPDLHSELNLSSLELGDSALYFCASSVGSYQETQYFGPGTRLLVL.